This T cell receptor beta chain is from a study of early T cells in non-severe SARS-CoV-2 infection. About the research overall: It was bulk RNA from unsorted whole blood that was sequenced, and the chains were unpaired.

Unique molecular identifiers tagged individual cDNA molecules. TCRdb used MiXCR to reprocess the 5' RACE reads, holding one entry per CDR3 protein. The table has around 70,000 distinct CDR3 sequences, 9% to 10% seen once; the top ten hold roughly 16%. Germline CDR1 SGHRS, CDR2 YFSETQ. CDR3 size: 15 residues. V lost 7 bases to trimming and J lost 6 bases; unmatched junction nucleotides: 10. This rearrangement joins TRBV5-1 to TRBJ2-2; 9 bases are a match to TRBD2. Sequenced here: whole blood, sampled at baseline. The TCR sequence derives from an adult who was a healthcare worker with PCR-confirmed SARS-CoV-2 infection or an uninfected control (not recorded which). For the CDR3, the DNA is TGCGCCAGCGGCATAGCGGGAGAGTCAGCCGGGGAGCTGTTTTTT. This gives the protein CASGIAGESAGELFF.